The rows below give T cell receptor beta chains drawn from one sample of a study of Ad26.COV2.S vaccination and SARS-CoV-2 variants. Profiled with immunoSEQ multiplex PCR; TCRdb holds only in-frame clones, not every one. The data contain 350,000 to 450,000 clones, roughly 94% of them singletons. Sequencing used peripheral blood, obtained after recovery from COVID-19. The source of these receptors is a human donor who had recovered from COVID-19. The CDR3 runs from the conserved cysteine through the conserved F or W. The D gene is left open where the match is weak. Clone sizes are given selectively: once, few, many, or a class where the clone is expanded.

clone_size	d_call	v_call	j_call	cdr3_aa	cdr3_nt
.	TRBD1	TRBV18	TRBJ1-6	CASSPRDSTSSYNSPLHF	TGTGCCAGCTCACCACGGGACAGCACTAGCTCCTATAATTCACCCCTCCACTTT
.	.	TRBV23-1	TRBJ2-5	CARSPGTAPPETQYF	TGCGCCAGGAGTCCCGGGACGGCGCCCCCCGAGACCCAGTACTTC
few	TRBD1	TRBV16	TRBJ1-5	CASSQSAGGNNQPQHF	TGTGCCAGCAGCCAATCCGCAGGGGGGAACAATCAGCCCCAGCATTTT
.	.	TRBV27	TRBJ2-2	CASKTPNTGELFF	TGTGCCAGCAAGACCCCGAACACCGGGGAGCTGTTTTTT
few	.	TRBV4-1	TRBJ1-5	CASSQGSGGHQPQHF	TGCGCCAGCAGCCAAGGATCAGGTGGCCATCAGCCCCAGCATTTT
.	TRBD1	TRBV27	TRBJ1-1	CASSGTGAGTEAFF	TGTGCCAGCAGCGGGACAGGGGCTGGGACTGAAGCTTTCTTT
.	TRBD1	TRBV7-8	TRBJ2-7	CASSLARGTGHYEQYF	TGTGCCAGCAGCTTAGCGCGAGGGACAGGGCATTACGAGCAGTACTTC
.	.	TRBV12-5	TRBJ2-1	CASGKSSYNEQFF	TGTGCTAGTGGTAAAAGCTCCTACAATGAGCAGTTCTTC
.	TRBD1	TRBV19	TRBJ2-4	CASSITTGWNIQYF	TGTGCCAGTAGTATTACGACAGGGTGGAACATTCAGTACTTC
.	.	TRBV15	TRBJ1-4	CATSRDWGVAEKLFF	TGTGCCACCAGCAGAGATTGGGGGGTGGCTGAAAAACTGTTTTTT
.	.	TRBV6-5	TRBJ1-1	CASSRHGNTEAFF	TGTGCCAGCAGTCGACACGGGAACACTGAAGCTTTCTTT
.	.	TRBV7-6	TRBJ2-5	CASSLGGRETQYF	TGTGCCAGCAGCTTAGGGGGCAGGGAGACCCAGTACTTC
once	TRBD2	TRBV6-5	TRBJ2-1	CASSYSMWGGYNEQFF	TGTGCCAGCAGTTACTCGATGTGGGGGGGATACAATGAGCAGTTCTTC
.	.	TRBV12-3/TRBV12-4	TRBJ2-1	CASSSQGGNEQFF	TGTGCCAGCAGTTCTCAGGGAGGCAATGAGCAGTTCTTC
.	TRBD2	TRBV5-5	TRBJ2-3	CASSLRLAGGFTDTQYF	TGTGCCAGCAGCTTGAGACTAGCGGGGGGGTTCACAGATACGCAGTATTTT
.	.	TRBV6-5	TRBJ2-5	CASTADGGLRETQYF	TGTGCCAGCACCGCAGACGGGGGCCTACGGGAGACCCAGTACTTC
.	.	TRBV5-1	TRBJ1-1	CASSLLGGDLNTEAFF	TGCGCCAGCAGCTTACTCGGAGGGGACCTGAACACTGAAGCTTTCTTT
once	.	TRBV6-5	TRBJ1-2	CASSLPDYTF	TGTGCCAGCAGTCTTCCAGACTACACCTTC
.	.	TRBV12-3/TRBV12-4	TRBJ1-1	CASLGGGTEAFF	TGTGCCAGTCTTGGGGGGGGAACTGAAGCTTTCTTT
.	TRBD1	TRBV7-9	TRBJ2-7	CASSLDRGVPYEQYF	TGTGCCAGCAGCTTGGACAGGGGGGTTCCCTACGAGCAGTACTTC
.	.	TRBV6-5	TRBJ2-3	CASSAQGAGTQYF	TGTGCCAGCAGCGCCCAGGGCGCAGGAACGCAGTATTTT
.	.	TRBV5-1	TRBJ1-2	CASSFREPNYGYTF	TGCGCCAGCAGCTTTAGAGAACCCAACTATGGCTACACCTTC
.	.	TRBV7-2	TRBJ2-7	CASSLRKRTAFYEQYF	TGTGCCAGCAGCTTACGAAAGAGGACGGCATTCTACGAGCAGTACTTC
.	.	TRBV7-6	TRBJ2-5	CASSLWDGQETQYF	TGTGCCAGCAGCTTATGGGACGGACAAGAGACCCAGTACTTC
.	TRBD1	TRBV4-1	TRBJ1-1	CASSHRQGKMNTEAFF	TGCGCCAGCAGCCACCGACAGGGCAAAATGAACACTGAAGCTTTCTTT
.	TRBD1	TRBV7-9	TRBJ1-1	CASSFGTGLRGTEAFF	TGTGCCAGCAGCTTCGGGACAGGCCTCCGGGGCACTGAAGCTTTCTTT
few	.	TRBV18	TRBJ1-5	CASSPQGRGNQPQHF	TGTGCCAGCTCACCACAGGGTAGGGGCAATCAGCCCCAGCATTTT
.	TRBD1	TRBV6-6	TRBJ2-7	CASSSGQGTYEQYF	TGTGCCAGCAGTTCCGGACAGGGGACCTACGAGCAGTACTTC
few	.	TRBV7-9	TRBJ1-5	CASSLGAGASNQPQHF	TGTGCCAGCAGCTTAGGGGCAGGGGCAAGCAATCAGCCCCAGCATTTT
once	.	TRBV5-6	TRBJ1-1	CASSLARTEAFF	TGTGCCAGCAGCTTGGCGAGGACTGAAGCTTTCTTT
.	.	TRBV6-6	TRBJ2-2	CASSNRGPRNTGELFF	TGTGCCAGCAGTAACCGGGGACCCAGGAACACCGGGGAGCTGTTTTTT
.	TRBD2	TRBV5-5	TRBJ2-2	CASSPGLAGGNTGELFF	TGTGCCAGCAGCCCGGGACTAGCGGGTGGTAACACCGGGGAGCTGTTTTTT